This entry lists 9 T cell receptor beta chains sequenced from one sample in a study of blood T cell repertoires in COVID-19. The assay was immunoSEQ multiplex PCR, and TCRdb's table has in-frame clones only and misses some. This table holds about 400,000 clones, around nine tenths found once. The source material was PBMCs or T cells enriched from blood (not recorded which). The source of these receptors is a young woman who had recovered from COVID-19.

V and J are TRBV5-1 and TRBJ1-4; 7 nucleotides agree with TRBD1. Germline CDR1 is SGHRS and CDR2 is YFSETQ. The CDR3 extends over 15 amino acids. V lost 4 bases and J lost 7; bases outside the gene matches: 10. The CDR3: CASSNRQGPSEKLFF. CDR3 DNA: TGCGCCAGCAGCAATAGACAGGGTCCGTCTGAAAAACTGTTTTTT.

The V and J genes are TRBV18 and TRBJ1-1; D is perhaps TRBD1 (5 bases). Germline-derived CDR1 and CDR2 are KGHSH and LQKENI. This CDR3 is built from 14 residues. Trimming stripped 6 bases from V and 1 base from J, with 12 bases between. The CDR3 DNA follows: TGTGCCAGCTCCCGGGGGTGGGGGAACACTGAAGCTTTCTTT. Its protein is CASSRGWGNTEAFF.

The chain carries TRBV6-6 and TRBJ2-3; the D is unclear. The germline V gene has CDR1 MNHNY and CDR2 SVGAGI (reference sequence). The CDR3 spans 15 residues. Between the trimmed V and J ends, which lost 5 bases and 2 bases, there was a span of 14 bases. CDR3 nucleotides: TGTGCCAGCAGTAGCAGGTGGTCGAACACAGATACGCAGTATTTT. It yields the protein CASSSRWSNTDTQYF.

The chain employs TRBV6-5 and TRBJ1-2, with a weak D call TRBD1 (6 bases). Trimming removed 5 bases from V and 1 base from J, with 11 bases in between. Germline V gives CDR1 MNHEY, CDR2 SVGAGI. The CDR3 contains 14 residues. The DNA of the CDR3 is TGTGCCAGCAGTAGGGACAAGCTTAACTATGGCTACACCTTC. Protein sequence: CASSRDKLNYGYTF.

This chain joins TRBV21-1 and TRBJ1-2; the listed D gene, TRBD1, was not tested against the DNA. TRBV21-1 is noted as a pseudogene. The CDR3 runs 14 residues. CDR3 protein: CASSDGTAIYGYTF. CDR3 bases: TGTGCCAGCAGCGACGGGACAGCAATTTATGGCTACACCTTC.

The gene calls are TRBV29-1 and TRBJ1-2, with D maybe TRBD1 (5 bases). With 3 bases removed from V and 8 bases from J, the gap between germline ends came to 10 bases. Germline loops: CDR1 SQVTM, CDR2 ANQGSEA. The CDR3 sequence is 11 residues long. In nucleotides, the CDR3 is TGCAGCGTTGAGCAGGGAAGGGGCTACACCTTC. This codes for CSVEQGRGYTF.

The chain carries TRBV7-8 and TRBJ2-7; 9 bases map to TRBD1. Unmatched junction bases numbered 10, after V lost 4 bases and J lost 6 bases. Per germline, CDR1 SGHVS and CDR2 FQNEAQ. The CDR3 runs 15 residues. The CDR3 here is CASSWPGTGNGEQYF. The CDR3, as DNA: TGTGCCAGCAGCTGGCCCGGGACAGGGAACGGCGAGCAGTACTTC.

The V and J genes are TRBV27 and TRBJ2-2; D is uncertain. This CDR3 contains 17 residues. Germline CDR1 MNHEY, CDR2 SMNVEV (reference sequence). The V end was cut by 8 bases, the J end by 6 bases, with 25 bases between. In nucleotides, the CDR3 is TGTGCCAGCCACCTAGGCTCCGTTCCTAATTGGGCCGGGGAGCTGTTTTTT. It is translated as CASHLGSVPNWAGELFF.

J is TRBJ2-7 and V is TRBV5-1; tentatively, D is TRBD2 (6 bases). Germline loops: CDR1 SGHRS, CDR2 YFSETQ. The V and J ends lost 4 bases and 1 base respectively, with 12 bases between them. There are 14 residues in the CDR3. CDR3 DNA sequence: TGCGCCAGCAGCCGGGACTCCTCATCCTACGAGCAGTACTTC. Translated, it gives CASSRDSSSYEQYF.